What follows are 18 T cell receptor beta chains derived from one specimen sequenced in a study of blood T cell repertoires in COVID-19. Data came from immunoSEQ multiplex PCR; TCRdb stores just in-frame clones and leaves some out. The repertoire holds a few hundred thousand clones, with 88% as singletons. Sequencing input: PBMCs or T cells enriched from blood (not recorded which). These receptors all come from a young woman who had recovered from COVID-19.

V gene TRBV4-1 combines with J gene TRBJ1-1, with TRBD1 as a possible D gene (6 bases). The V end lost 1 base, the J end lost 9 bases, and 12 bases lay between the germline ends. Germline values: CDR1 MGHRA, CDR2 YSYEKL. There are 13 residues in the CDR3. CDR3 residues: CASSQARTAQAFF. CDR3 DNA: TGCGCCAGCAGCCAAGCTCGGACAGCACAAGCTTTCTTT.

The V call is TRBV6-4, the J call TRBJ1-5; D unresolved. The V gene's germline CDR1 is MRHNA and CDR2 SNTAGT. The length of the CDR3 is 14 residues. Between the trimmed V and J ends, which lost 4 bases and 7 bases, there was a span of 14 bases. This CDR3 is CASSAPVRPQPQHF. Here the CDR3 DNA reads TGTGCCAGCAGTGCCCCTGTCCGTCCCCAGCCCCAGCATTTT.

Note on this clone: Within the sample, other DNA sequences also encode this same CDR3. The chain links TRBV27 to TRBJ2-7, with 7 bases matching TRBD1. Germline-derived CDR1 and CDR2 are MNHEY and SMNVEV (reference sequence). The CDR3 is 14 amino acids. V trimming: 3 bases; J trimming: 0 bases; junction bases outside the gene matches: 2. The CDR3 loop reads CASSFRDSSYEQYF. CDR3 bases: TGTGCCAGCAGTTTTAGGGACAGCTCCTACGAGCAGTACTTC.

The V gene is TRBV30, the J gene TRBJ2-7; D might be TRBD1 (7 bases). V was pared by 3 bases and J by 7 bases, with 19 bases between. This CDR3 is 14 amino acids long. In germline, CDR1 is GTSNPN, CDR2 SVGIG (reference sequence). CDR3 in amino acids: CAWRTTGRSREQYF. CDR3 nucleotide sequence: TGTGCCTGGAGGACGACAGGGAGGTCTCGGGAGCAGTACTTC.

The chain is built from TRBV28 and TRBJ2-2; D may be TRBD2 (7 bases). There are 16 residues in the CDR3. Trimming stripped 6 bases from V and 3 bases from J, with 17 bases between. Germline values: CDR1 MDHEN, CDR2 SYDVKM. CDR3 DNA sequence: TGTGCCAGCAGGGGAGGGGGAGCCGGGGACACCGGGGAGCTGTTTTTT. Translated, it gives CASRGGGAGDTGELFF.

The chain combines TRBV5-1 with TRBJ1-1; D is possibly TRBD1 (5 bases). The CDR3 consists of 15 residues. The V end lost 0 bases, the J end lost 3 bases, and 12 bases lay between the germline ends. Germline V gene data show CDR1 as SGHRS and CDR2 as YFSETQ. CDR3 DNA sequence: TGCGCCAGCAGCTTGGAGCAGGGTCTGTACACTGAAGCTTTCTTT. Amino acids: CASSLEQGLYTEAFF.

The chain uses TRBV3-1 (or the pseudogene TRBV3-2) and TRBJ2-3, with 10 bases matching TRBD2. V lost 1 base, J lost 2 bases, and 3 bases stayed unmatched. The CDR3 contains 16 residues. Germline lookup yields CDR1 LGHDT and CDR2 YNNKEL (reference sequence). The CDR3 here is CASSQVAGGLTDTQYF. Here the CDR3 DNA reads TGTGCCAGCAGCCAAGTAGCGGGGGGCCTCACAGATACGCAGTATTTT.

This clone came up once. This sequence joins TRBV5-5 and TRBJ1-1; D remains ambiguous. This CDR3 has 12 amino acids. Germline-derived CDR1 and CDR2 are SGHKS and YYEKEE (reference sequence). V gave up 4 bases and J gave up 11 bases, with 15 bases separating them. The CDR3 here is CASSVSLRAAFF. The CDR3, as DNA: TGTGCCAGCAGCGTGAGCCTCAGAGCGGCTTTCTTT.

This clone has a handful of counts. The chain links TRBV3-1 (or the pseudogene TRBV3-2) to TRBJ1-3; TRBD1 matches at 9 bases. Germline V gene data show CDR1 as LGHDT and CDR2 as YNNKEL (reference sequence). There are 15 residues in the CDR3. J lost 6 bases, V lost 4 bases, and 7 bases had no gene match. The CDR3 coding sequence is TGTGCCAGCAGCCTCCAGACAGGGGGTGAAAACACCATATATTTT. Its protein product is CASSLQTGGENTIYF.

The V gene is TRBV3-1 (or the pseudogene TRBV3-2), the J gene TRBJ1-6; 9 bases match TRBD1. Looked up from germline, CDR1 is LGHDT and CDR2 is YNNKEL (reference sequence). The CDR3 loop spans 15 amino acids. V lost 6 bases, J lost 10 bases, and 10 bases stayed unmatched. As DNA, the CDR3 is TGTGCCAGCAGTCCTACAGGGGGCAGAAGGTCACCCCTCCACTTT. The encoded protein is CASSPTGGRRSPLHF.

This chain connects TRBV7-8 to TRBJ1-6; no definite D call. This CDR3 region has 14 residues. V shed 6 bases and J shed 18 bases, with 24 bases lying between them. From germline, CDR1 is SGHVS and CDR2 FQNEAQ. CDR3: CASSSSRSDFSPHF. The CDR3 nucleotides read TGTGCCAGCAGTTCGTCCAGGTCGGACTTTTCCCCCCACTTT.

The chain is built from TRBV4-1 and TRBJ2-5, with TRBD2 matching over 9 bases. The CDR3 is made up of 16 amino acids. Germline assignment: CDR1 MGHRA and CDR2 YSYEKL. V trimming: 1 base; J trimming: 9 bases; junction bases outside the gene matches: 12. For the CDR3, the DNA is TGCGCCAGCAGCCAAGCGCTGGCTAGCGGGGTCGGGGCCCAGTACTTC. It is translated as CASSQALASGVGAQYF.

The V and J genes are TRBV9 and TRBJ2-3; D might be TRBD2 (5 bases). CDR3 size: 13 residues. Per germline, CDR1 SGDLS and CDR2 YYNGEE. The germline V and J ends were trimmed by 7 bases and 0 bases, with 9 bases remaining between them. CDR3 in amino acids: CASDRGSTDTQYF. The CDR3 region has the DNA TGTGCCAGCGATCGAGGGAGCACAGATACGCAGTATTTT.

The chain links TRBV5-1 to TRBJ2-1; 8 bases map to TRBD2. CDR1 SGHRS and CDR2 YFSETQ come from the germline V gene. The V and J ends lost 1 base and 0 bases, in that order; junction bases with no gene match: 6. The CDR3 length is 17 residues. CDR3 residues: CASSLLGLADSYNEQFF. The CDR3 DNA follows: TGCGCCAGCAGCTTGCTCGGACTAGCTGACTCCTACAATGAGCAGTTCTTC. The full variable domain, rest sourced from reference TRBV5-1 and TRBJ2-1, is KAGVTQTPRYLIKTRGQQVTLSCSPISGHRSVSWYQQTPGQGLQFLFEYFSETQRNKGNFPGRFSGRQFSNSRSEMNVSTLELGDSALYLCASSLLGLADSYNEQFFGPGTRLTVL.

This chain uses TRBV30 with TRBJ1-4; no clear D. Germline V lookup: CDR1 GTSNPN, CDR2 SVGIG (reference sequence). The V end was cut by 0 bases, the J end by 8 bases, with 7 bases between. The CDR3 has 12 residues. The CDR3 nucleotides are TGTGCCTGGAGTGTACTGGAGGAAAAACTGTTTTTT. It codes for CAWSVLEEKLFF.

The CDR3 here is CASSISPRGGNEKLFF. The DNA of the CDR3 is TGTGCCAGCAGCATCAGCCCAAGGGGGGGAAATGAAAAACTGTTTTTT. The J gene is TRBJ1-4, the V gene TRBV21-1. TRBV21-1 is annotated as a pseudogene. The CDR3 length is 16 residues.

The chain employs TRBV6-1 and TRBJ2-7, with no clear D. CDR3 length: 17 amino acids. Per germline, CDR1 MNHNS and CDR2 SASEGT. V lost 0 bases to trimming and J lost 2 bases, with 17 bases between them. The CDR3 region is CASSEAATALSAYEQYF. DNA of the CDR3: TGTGCCAGCAGTGAAGCGGCCACGGCCCTAAGCGCCTACGAGCAGTACTTC.

This clone was counted once. V gene TRBV2 combines with J gene TRBJ1-4, with 7 nucleotides matching TRBD1. After removal of 10 bases from V and 6 bases from J, the junction contained 8 bases not matched to a gene. Germline values: CDR1 SNHLY, CDR2 FYNNEI. This CDR3 has 13 amino acids. The CDR3: CATERGPDEKLFF. CDR3 sequence (DNA): TGTGCCACCGAAAGGGGGCCCGATGAAAAACTGTTTTTT.